This entry is about one T cell receptor beta chain. The data were produced by immunoSEQ multiplex PCR, yet TCRdb's version contains in-frame clones alone and is incomplete. The sample includes a few hundred thousand clones, roughly 84% of them seen just once. The source of the sample is a study of blood T cell repertoires in COVID-19. Study at large: Acute and convalescent COVID-19 samples came from the United States, Italy and Spain.

The CDR3 totals 15 residues. Trimming cost V 7 bases and J 4 bases; bases outside gene matches: 12. Germline V gene sequence: CDR1 MGHDK, CDR2 SYGVNS. The rearrangement links TRBV25-1 to TRBJ1-2; 7 bases agree with TRBD1. The TCR comes from a man between 45 and 60 years old with COVID-19, enrolled during active disease. The sample was peripheral blood. The CDR3 is CASKQATGSGYGYTF. DNA for the CDR3: TGTGCCAGCAAACAGGCGACAGGGTCGGGCTATGGCTACACCTTC.